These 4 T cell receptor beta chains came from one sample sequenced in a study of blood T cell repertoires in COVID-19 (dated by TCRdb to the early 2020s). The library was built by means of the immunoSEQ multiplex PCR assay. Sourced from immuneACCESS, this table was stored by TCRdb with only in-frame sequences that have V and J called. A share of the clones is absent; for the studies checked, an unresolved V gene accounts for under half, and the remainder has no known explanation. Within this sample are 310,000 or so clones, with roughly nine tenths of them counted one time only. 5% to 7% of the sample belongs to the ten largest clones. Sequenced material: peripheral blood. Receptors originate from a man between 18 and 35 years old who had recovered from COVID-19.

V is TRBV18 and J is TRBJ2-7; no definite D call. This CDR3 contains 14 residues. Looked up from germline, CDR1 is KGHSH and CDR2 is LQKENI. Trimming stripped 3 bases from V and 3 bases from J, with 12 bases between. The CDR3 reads CASSPSPKNYEQYF. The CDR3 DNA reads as TGTGCCAGCTCACCTTCCCCAAAAAACTACGAGCAGTACTTC.

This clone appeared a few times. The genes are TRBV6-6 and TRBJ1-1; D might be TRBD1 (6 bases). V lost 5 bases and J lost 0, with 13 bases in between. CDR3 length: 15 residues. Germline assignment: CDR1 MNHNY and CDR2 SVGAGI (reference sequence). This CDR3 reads CASSNPRGLNTEAFF. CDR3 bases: TGTGCCAGCAGTAACCCCAGGGGTTTGAACACTGAAGCTTTCTTT.

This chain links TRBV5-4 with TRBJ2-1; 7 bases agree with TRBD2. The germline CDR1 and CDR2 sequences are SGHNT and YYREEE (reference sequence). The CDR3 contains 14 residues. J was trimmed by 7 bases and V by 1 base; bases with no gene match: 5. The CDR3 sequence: CASSLLLGGNEQFF. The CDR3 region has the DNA TGTGCCAGCAGCTTGTTGCTCGGGGGGAATGAGCAGTTCTTC.

The chain's CDR3 is CASSDWLAGVEQFF. The CDR3, as DNA: TGTGCCAGCAGTGATTGGCTAGCGGGGGTTGAGCAGTTCTTC. The rearrangement links TRBV2 to TRBJ2-1; 10 bases align to TRBD2. The V and J ends lost 3 bases and 9 bases, in that order; junction bases with no gene match: 5. This CDR3 comprises 14 residues. Germline V gene lookup returns CDR1 SNHLY and CDR2 FYNNEI.